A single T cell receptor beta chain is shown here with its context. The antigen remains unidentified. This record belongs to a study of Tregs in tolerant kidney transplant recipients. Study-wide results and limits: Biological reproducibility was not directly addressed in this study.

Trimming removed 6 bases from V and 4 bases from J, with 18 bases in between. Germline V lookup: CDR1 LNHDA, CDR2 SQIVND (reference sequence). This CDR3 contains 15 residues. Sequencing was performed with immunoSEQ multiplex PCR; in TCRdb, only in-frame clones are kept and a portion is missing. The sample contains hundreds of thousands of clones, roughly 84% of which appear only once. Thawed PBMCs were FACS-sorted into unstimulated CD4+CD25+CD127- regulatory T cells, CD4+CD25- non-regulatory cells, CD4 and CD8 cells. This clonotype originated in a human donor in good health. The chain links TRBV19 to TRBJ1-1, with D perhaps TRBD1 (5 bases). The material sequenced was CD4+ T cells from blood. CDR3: CASRSVTNGGTEAFF. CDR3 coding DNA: TGTGCCAGTAGGTCAGTTACCAACGGGGGCACTGAAGCTTTCTTT.